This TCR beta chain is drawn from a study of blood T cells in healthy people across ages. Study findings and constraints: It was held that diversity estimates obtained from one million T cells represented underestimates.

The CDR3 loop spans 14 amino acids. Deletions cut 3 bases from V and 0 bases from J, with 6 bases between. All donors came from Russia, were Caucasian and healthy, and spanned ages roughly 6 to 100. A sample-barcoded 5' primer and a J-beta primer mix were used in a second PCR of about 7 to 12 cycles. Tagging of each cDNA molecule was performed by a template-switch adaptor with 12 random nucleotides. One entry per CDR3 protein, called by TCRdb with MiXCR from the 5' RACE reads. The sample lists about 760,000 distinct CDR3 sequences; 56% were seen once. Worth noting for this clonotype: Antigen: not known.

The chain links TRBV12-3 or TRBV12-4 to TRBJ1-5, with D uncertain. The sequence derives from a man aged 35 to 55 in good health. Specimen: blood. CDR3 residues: CASSFEGSNQPQHF. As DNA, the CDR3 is TGTGCCAGCAGTTTCGAGGGTAGCAATCAGCCCCAGCATTTT.